This T cell receptor beta chain was captured in a study of blood T cells in healthy people across ages. This clonotype was detected a few times. CDR3 size: 15 residues. Germline CDR1 and CDR2: SGHAT and FQNNGV. V lost 3 bases to trimming and J lost 4 bases; unmatched junction nucleotides: 5. Using a J-beta primer mix together with a sample-barcoded 5' primer, a second PCR was run for about 6 to 11 cycles. TCRdb analysed the 5' RACE reads with MiXCR anew, one entry per CDR3 protein. The data hold 450,000 to 600,000 distinct CDR3 sequences, with 27% observed a single time. The same data also went into a second study, on T cells of mothers and their children.

The rearrangement joins TRBV11-2 to TRBJ1-5; TRBD1 matches 8 bases. This sequence originates from a boy aged 2 to 10 in good health. Sequencing used blood. The CDR3 sequence: CASSLWTGPNQPQHF. The CDR3 region has the DNA TGTGCCAGCAGCTTGTGGACAGGGCCTAATCAGCCCCAGCATTTT.